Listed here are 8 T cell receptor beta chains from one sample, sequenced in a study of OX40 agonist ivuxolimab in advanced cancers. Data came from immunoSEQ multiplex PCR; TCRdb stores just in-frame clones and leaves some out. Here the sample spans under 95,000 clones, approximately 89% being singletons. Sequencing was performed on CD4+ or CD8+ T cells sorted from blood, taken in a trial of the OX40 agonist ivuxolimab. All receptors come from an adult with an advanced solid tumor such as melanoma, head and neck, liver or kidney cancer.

The CDR3 spells CASSIDGRNYGYTF. CDR3 DNA: TGTGCCAGTAGTATAGACGGACGGAACTATGGCTACACCTTC. This chain joins TRBV19 and TRBJ1-2; no clear D. Germline V gives CDR1 LNHDA, CDR2 SQIVND (reference sequence). The length of the CDR3 is 14 residues. Between the trimmed V and J ends, which lost 0 bases and 2 bases, there was a span of 7 bases.

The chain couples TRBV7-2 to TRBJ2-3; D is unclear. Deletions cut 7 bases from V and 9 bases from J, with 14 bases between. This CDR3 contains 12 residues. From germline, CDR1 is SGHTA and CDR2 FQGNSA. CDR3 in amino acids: CASNRPLGTQYF. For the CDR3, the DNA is TGTGCCAGCAACCGGCCGTTGGGAACGCAGTATTTT.

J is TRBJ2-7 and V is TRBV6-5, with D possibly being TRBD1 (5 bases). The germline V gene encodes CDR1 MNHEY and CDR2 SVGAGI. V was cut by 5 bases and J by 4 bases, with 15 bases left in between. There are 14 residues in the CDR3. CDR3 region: CASSQSTAYYEQYF. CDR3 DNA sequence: TGTGCCAGCAGTCAATCGACAGCTTATTACGAGCAGTACTTC.

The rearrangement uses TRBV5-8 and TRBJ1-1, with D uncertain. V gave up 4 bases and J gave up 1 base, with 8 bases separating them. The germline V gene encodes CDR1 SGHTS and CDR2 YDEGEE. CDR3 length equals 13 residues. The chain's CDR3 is CASSLQRNTEAFF. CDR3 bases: TGTGCCAGCAGCCTACAGAGGAACACTGAAGCTTTCTTT.

The CDR3 DNA sequence: TGTGCCACCAGCAGAGGGGGCAGAACGAGTATGGACTATGGCTACACCTTC. This gives the protein CATSRGGRTSMDYGYTF. The J gene is TRBJ1-2, the V gene TRBV15, with a possible D match to TRBD1 (5 bases). Between the trimmed V and J ends, which lost 1 base and 3 bases, there was a span of 18 bases. The CDR3 spans 17 residues. Germline CDR1 LNHNV, CDR2 YYDKDF (reference sequence).

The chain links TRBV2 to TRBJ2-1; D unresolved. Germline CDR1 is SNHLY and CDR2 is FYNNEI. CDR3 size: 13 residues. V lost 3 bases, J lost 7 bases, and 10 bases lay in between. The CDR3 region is CASSDWGLNEQFF. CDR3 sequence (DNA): TGTGCCAGCAGTGATTGGGGTCTAAATGAGCAGTTCTTC.

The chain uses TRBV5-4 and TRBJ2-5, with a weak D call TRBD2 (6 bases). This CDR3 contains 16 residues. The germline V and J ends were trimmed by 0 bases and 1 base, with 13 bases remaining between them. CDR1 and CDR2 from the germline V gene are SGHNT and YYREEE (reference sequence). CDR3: CASSLGPGVGQETQYF. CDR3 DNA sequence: TGTGCCAGCAGCTTGGGCCCGGGGGTGGGCCAAGAGACCCAGTACTTC.

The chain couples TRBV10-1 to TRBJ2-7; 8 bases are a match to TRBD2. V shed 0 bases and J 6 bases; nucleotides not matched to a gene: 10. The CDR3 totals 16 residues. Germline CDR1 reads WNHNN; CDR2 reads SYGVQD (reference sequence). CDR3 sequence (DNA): TGCGCCAGCAGTGAGTCGGGACGGGGGGGTCTAGGCGAGCAGTACTTC. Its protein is CASSESGRGGLGEQYF.